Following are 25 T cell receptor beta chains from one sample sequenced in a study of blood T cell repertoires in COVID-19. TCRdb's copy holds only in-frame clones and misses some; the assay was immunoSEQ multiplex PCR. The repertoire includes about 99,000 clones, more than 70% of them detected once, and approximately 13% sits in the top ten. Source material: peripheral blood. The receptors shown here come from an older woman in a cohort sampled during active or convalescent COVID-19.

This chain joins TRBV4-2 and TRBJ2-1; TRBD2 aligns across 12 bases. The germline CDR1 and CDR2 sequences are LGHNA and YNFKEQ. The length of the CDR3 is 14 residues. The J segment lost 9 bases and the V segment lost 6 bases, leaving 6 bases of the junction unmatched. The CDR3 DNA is TGTGCCAGCAGTGCTAGCGGGGGGGCCGGTGAGCAGTTCTTC. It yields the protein CASSASGGAGEQFF.

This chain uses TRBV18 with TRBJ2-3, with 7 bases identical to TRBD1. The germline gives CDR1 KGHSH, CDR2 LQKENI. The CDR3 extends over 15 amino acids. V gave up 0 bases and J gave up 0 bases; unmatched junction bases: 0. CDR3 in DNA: TGTGCCAGCTCACCACCGGGACAGAGCACAGATACGCAGTATTTT. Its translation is CASSPPGQSTDTQYF.

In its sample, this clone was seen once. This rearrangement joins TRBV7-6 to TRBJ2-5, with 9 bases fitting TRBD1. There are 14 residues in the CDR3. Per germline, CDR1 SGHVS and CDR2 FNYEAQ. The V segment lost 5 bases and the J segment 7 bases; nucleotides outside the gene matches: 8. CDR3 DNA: TGTGCCAGCAGCAGGACAGGGGTCCGGGGGACCCAGTACTTC. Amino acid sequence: CASSRTGVRGTQYF.

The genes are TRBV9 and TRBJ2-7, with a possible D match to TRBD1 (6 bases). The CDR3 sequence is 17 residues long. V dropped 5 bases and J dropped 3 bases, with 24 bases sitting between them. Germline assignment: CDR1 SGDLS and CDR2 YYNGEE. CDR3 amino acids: CASSETGLGGSVYEQYF. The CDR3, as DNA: TGTGCCAGCAGTGAAACAGGGCTTGGGGGTAGTGTCTACGAGCAGTACTTC.

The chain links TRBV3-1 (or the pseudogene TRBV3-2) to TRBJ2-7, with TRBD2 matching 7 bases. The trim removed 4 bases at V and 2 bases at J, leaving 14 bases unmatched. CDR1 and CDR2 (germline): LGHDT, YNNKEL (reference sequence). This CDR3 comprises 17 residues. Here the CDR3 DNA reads TGTGCCAGCAGCCCACAACCGGGGAGGGGAATAACCTACGAGCAGTACTTC. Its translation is CASSPQPGRGITYEQYF.

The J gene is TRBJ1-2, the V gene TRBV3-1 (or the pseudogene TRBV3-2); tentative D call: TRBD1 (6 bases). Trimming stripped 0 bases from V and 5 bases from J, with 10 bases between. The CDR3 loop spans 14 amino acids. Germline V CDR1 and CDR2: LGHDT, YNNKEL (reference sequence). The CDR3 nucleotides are TGTGCCAGCAGCCAAGATGACGGACAGTATGGCTACACCTTC. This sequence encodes CASSQDDGQYGYTF.

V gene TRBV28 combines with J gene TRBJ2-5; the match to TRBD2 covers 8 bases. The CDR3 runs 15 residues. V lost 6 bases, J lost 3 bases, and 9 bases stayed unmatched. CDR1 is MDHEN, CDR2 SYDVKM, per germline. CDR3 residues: CASSPLEREKETQYF. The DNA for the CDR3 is TGTGCCAGCAGCCCATTGGAGCGGGAGAAAGAGACCCAGTACTTC. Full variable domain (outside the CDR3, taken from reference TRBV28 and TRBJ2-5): DVKVTQSSRYLVKRTGEKVFLECVQDMDHENMFWYRQDPGLGLRLIYFSYDVKMKEKGDIPEGYSVSREKKERFSLILESASTNQTSMYLCASSPLEREKETQYFGPGTRLLVL.

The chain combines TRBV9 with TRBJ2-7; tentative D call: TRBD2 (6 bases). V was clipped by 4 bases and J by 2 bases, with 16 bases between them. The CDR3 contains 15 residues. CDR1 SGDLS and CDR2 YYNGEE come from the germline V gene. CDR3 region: CASSSQWGGTYEQYF. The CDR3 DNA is TGTGCCAGCAGCTCCCAGTGGGGAGGCACCTACGAGCAGTACTTC.

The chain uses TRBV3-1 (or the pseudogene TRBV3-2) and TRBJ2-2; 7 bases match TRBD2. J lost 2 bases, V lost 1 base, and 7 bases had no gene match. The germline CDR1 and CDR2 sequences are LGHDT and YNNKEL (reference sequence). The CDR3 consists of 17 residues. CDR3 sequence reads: CASSQVGRGINTGELFF. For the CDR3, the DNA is TGTGCCAGCAGCCAAGTTGGGCGGGGGATCAACACCGGGGAGCTGTTTTTT.

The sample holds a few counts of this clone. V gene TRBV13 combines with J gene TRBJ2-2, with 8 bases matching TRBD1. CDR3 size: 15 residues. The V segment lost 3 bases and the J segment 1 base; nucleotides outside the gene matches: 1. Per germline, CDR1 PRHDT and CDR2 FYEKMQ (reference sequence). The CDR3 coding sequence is TGTGCCAGCAGCTTCGGACAGGGGAACACCGGGGAGCTGTTTTTT. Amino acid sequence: CASSFGQGNTGELFF.

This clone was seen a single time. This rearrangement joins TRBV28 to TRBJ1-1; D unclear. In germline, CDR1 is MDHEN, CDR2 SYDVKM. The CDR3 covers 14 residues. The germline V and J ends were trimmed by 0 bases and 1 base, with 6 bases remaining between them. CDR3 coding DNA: TGTGCCAGCAGTTTATGGGCGGAGAACACTGAAGCTTTCTTT. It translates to CASSLWAENTEAFF.

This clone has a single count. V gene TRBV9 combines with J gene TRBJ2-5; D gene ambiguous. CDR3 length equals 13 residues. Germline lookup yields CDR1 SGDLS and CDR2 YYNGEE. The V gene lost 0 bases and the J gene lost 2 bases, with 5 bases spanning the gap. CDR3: CASSVAQQETQYF. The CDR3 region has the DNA TGTGCCAGCAGCGTAGCCCAGCAAGAGACCCAGTACTTC.

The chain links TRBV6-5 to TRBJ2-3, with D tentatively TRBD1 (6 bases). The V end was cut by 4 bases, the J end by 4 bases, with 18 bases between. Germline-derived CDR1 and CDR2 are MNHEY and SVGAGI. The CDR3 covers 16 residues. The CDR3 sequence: CASSLRQAQYADTQYF. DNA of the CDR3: TGTGCCAGCAGTTTAAGACAGGCCCAGTACGCAGATACGCAGTATTTT.

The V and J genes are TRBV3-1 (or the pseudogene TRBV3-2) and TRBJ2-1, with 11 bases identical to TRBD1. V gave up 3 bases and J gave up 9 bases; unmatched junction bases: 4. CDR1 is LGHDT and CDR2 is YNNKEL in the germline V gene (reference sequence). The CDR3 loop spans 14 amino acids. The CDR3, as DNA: TGTGCCAGCAGCCAGGGACAGGGGGTCGGTGAGCAGTTCTTC. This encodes CASSQGQGVGEQFF.

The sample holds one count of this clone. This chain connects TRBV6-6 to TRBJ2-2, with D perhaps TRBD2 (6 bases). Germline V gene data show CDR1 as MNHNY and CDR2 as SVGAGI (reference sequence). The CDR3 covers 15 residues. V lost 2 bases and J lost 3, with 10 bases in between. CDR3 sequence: CASSYPGTYTGELFF. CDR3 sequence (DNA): TGTGCCAGCAGTTACCCCGGGACTTACACCGGGGAGCTGTTTTTT.

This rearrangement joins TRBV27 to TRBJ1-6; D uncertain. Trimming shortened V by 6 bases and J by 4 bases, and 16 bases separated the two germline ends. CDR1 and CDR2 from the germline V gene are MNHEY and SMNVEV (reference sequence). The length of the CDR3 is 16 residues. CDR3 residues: CASRSHRGNYNSPLHF. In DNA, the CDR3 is TGTGCCAGCAGATCCCACCGGGGAAATTATAATTCACCCCTCCACTTT.

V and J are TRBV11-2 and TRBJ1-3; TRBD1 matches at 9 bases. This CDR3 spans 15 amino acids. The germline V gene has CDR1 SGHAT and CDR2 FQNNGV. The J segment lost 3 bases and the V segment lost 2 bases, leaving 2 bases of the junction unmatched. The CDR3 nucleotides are TGTGCCAGCAGCTTATTGACAGGGGGTGGAAACACCATATATTTT. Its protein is CASSLLTGGGNTIYF.

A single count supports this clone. The CDR3, as DNA: TGTGCCAGCAGCCCAGACAGCAACTACGAGCAGTACTTC. Protein: CASSPDSNYEQYF. The chain uses TRBV7-8 and TRBJ2-7; tentatively, D is TRBD1 (5 bases). The germline V and J ends were trimmed by 5 bases and 3 bases, with 11 bases remaining between them. The CDR3 is made up of 13 amino acids. From germline, CDR1 is SGHVS and CDR2 FQNEAQ.

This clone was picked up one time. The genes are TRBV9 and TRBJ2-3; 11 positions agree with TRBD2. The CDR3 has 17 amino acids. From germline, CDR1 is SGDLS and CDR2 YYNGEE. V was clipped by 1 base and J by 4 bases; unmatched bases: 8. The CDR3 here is CASSVTPSGGPADTQYF. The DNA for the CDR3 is TGTGCCAGCAGCGTAACCCCTAGCGGGGGGCCGGCAGATACGCAGTATTTT.

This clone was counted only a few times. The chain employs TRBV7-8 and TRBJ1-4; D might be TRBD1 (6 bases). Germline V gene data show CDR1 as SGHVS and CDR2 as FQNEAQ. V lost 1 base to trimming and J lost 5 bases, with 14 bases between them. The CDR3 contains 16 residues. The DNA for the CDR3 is TGTGCCAGCAGCTTAGTTAGTAACAGGGTGAATGAAAAACTGTTTTTT. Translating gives CASSLVSNRVNEKLFF.

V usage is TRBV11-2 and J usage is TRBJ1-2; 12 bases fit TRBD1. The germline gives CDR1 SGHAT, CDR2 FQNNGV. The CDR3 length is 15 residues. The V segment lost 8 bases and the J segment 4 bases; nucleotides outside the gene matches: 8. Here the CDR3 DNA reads TGTGCCAGCGGAGGGACAGGGGGCTGGATCTATGGCTACACCTTC. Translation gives CASGGTGGWIYGYTF.

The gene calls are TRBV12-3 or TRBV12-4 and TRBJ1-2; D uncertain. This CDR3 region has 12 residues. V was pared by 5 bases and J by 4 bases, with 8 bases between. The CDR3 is CASSGYSYGYTF. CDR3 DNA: TGTGCCAGCAGTGGCTACAGCTATGGCTACACCTTC.

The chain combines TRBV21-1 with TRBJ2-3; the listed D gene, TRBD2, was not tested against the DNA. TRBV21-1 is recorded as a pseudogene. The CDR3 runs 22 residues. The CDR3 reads CASSKVWFASGGPKPSTDTQYF. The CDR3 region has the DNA TGTGCCAGCAGCAAAGTGTGGTTCGCTAGCGGGGGGCCGAAGCCTAGCACAGATACGCAGTATTTT.

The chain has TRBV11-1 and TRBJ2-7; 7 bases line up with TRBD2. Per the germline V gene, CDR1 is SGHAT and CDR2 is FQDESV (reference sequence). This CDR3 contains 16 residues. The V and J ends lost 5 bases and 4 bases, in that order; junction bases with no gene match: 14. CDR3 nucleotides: TGTGCCAGCAGCGGTCGGGCGGCGGGAGTGGAGTACGAGCAGTACTTC. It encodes CASSGRAAGVEYEQYF.

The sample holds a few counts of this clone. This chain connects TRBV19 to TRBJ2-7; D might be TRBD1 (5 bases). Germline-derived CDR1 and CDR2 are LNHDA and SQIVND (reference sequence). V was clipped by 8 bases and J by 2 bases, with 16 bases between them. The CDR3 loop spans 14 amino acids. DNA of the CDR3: TGTGCCAGTGGAGTAGGGCAGGGCCCCTACGAGCAGTACTTC. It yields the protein CASGVGQGPYEQYF.